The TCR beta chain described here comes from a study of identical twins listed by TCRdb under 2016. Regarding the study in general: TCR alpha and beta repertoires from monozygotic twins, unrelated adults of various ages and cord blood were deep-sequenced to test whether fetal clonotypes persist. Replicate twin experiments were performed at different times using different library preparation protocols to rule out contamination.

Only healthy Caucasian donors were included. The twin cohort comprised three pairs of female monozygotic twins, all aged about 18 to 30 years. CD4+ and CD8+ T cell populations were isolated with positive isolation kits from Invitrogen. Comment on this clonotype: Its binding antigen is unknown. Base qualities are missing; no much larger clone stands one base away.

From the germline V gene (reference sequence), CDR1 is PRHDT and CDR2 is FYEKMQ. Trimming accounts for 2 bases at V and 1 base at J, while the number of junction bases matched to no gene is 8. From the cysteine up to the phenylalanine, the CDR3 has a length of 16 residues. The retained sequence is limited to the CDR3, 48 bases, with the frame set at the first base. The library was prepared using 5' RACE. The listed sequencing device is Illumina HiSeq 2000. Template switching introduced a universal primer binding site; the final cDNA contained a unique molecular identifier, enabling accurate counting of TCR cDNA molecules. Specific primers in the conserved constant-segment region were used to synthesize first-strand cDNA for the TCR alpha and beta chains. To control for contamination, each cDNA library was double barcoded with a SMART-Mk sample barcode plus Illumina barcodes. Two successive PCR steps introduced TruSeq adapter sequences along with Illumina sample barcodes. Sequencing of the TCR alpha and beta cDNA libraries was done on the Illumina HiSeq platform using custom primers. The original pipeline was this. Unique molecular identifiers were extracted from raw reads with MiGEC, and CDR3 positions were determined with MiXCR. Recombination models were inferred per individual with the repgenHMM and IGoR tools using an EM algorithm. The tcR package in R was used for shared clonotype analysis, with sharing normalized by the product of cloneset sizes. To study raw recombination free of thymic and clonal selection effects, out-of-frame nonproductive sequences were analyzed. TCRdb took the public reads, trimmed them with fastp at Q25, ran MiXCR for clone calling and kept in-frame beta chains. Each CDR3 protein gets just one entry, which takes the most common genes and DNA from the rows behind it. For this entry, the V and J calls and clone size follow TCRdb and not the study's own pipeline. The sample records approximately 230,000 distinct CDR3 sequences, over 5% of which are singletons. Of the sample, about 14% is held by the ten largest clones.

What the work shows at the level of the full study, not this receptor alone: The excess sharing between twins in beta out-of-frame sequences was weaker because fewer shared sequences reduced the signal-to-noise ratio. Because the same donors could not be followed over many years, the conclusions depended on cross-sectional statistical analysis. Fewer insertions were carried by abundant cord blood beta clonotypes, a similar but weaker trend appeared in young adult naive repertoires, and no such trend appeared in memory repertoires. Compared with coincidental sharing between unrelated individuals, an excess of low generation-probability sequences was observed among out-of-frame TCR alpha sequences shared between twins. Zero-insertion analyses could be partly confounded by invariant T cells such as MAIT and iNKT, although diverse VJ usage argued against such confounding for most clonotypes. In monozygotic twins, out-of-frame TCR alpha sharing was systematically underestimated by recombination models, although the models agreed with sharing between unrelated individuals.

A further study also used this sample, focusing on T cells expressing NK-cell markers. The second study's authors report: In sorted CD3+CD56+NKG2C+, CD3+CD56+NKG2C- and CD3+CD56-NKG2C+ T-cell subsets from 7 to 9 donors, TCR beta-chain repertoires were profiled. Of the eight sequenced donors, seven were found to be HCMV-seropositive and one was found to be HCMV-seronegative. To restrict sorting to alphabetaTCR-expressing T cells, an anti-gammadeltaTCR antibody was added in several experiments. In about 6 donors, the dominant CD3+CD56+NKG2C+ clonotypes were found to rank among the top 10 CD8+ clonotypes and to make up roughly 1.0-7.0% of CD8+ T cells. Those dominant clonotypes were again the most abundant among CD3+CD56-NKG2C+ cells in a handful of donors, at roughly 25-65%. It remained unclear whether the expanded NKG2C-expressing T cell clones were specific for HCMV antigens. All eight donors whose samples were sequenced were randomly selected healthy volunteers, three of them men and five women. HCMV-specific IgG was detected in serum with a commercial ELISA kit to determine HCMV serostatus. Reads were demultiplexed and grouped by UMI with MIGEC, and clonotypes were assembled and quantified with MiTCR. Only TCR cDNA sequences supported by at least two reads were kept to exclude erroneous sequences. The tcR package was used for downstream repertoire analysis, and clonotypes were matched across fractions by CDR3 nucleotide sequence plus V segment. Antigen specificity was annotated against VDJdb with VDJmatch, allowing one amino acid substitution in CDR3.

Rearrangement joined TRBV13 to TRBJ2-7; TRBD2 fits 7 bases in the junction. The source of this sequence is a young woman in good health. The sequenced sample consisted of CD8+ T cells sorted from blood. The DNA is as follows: TGTGCCAGCAGCTTAATGATGGCGGGAGTGTCCTACGAGCAGTACTTC. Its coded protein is CASSLMMAGVSYEQYF.